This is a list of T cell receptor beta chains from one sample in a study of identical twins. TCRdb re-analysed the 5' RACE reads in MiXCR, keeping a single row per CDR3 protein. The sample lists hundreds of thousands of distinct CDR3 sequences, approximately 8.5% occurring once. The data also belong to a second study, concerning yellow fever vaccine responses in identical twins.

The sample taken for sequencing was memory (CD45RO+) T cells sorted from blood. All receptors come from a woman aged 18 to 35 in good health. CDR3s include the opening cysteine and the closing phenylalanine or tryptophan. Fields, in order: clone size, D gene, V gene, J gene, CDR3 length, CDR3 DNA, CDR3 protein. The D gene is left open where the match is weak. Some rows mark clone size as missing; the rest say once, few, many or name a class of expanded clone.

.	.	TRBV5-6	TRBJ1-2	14	TGTGCCAGCAGCTGGCCGCGAGGGGCGTTGGGCTACACCTTC	CASSWPRGALGYTF
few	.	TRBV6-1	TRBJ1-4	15	TGTGCCAGCAGTGACAGGGGCTATACGCATGAAAAACTGTTTTTT	CASSDRGYTHEKLFF
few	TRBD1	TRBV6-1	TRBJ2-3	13	TGTGCCAGCAGCGAAACAGGGGGAGATACGCAGTATTTT	CASSETGGDTQYF
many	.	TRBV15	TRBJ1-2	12	TGTGCCACCAGCAGAGACGAGTATGGCTACACCTTC	CATSRDEYGYTF
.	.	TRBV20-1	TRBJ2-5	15	TGCAGTGCTAGTGGGGGCAGGGGAGTCCAAGAGACCCAGTACTTC	CSASGGRGVQETQYF
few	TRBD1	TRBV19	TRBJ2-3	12	TGTGCCAGTAGGACAGGGCAGTATACGCAGTATTTT	CASRTGQYTQYF
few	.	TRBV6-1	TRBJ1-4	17	TGTGCCAGCAGCCCTGGGGGGAGGGGGAAACAAAATGAAAAACTGTTTTTT	CASSPGGRGKQNEKLFF
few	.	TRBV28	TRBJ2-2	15	TGTGCCAGCAGTCCCGCCGGGACCGGCACCGGGGAGCTGTTTTTT	CASSPAGTGTGELFF
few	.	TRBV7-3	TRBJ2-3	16	TGTGCCAGCAGCTTACGGATCGGGAGCGGGACAGATACGCAGTATTTT	CASSLRIGSGTDTQYF
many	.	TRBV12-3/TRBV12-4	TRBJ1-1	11	TGTGCCAGCAGTTTTTTAGGTGAAGCTTTCTTT	CASSFLGEAFF